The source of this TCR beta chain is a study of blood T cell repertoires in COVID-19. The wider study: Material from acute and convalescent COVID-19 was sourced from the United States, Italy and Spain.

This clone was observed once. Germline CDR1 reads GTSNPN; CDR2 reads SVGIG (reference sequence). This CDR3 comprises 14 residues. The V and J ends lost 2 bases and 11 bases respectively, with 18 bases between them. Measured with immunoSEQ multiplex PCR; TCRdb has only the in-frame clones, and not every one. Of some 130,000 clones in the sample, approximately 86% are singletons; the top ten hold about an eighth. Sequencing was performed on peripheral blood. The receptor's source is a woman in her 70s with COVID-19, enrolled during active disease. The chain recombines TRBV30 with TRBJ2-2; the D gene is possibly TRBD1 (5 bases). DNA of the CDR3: TGTGCCTGGAGTCGGAATCTGGGGCTAGGAGAGCTGTTTTTT. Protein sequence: CAWSRNLGLGELFF.